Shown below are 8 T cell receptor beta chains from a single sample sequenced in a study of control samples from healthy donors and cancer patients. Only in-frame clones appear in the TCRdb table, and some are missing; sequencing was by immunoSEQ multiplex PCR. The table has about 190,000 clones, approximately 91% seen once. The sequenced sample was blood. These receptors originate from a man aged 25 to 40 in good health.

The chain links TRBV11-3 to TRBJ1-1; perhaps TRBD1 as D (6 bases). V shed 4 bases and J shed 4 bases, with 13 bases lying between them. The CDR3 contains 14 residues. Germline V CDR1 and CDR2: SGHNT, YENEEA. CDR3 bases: TGTGCCAGCAGCTCGACAGGCAGGACCACTGAAGCTTTCTTT. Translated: CASSSTGRTTEAFF.

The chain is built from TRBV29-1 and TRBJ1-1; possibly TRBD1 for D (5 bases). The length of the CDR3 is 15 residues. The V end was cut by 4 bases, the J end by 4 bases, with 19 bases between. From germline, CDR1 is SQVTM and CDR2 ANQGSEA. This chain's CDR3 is CSVVMPSGGSTEAFF. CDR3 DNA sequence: TGCAGCGTTGTGATGCCCTCCGGGGGGTCCACTGAAGCTTTCTTT.

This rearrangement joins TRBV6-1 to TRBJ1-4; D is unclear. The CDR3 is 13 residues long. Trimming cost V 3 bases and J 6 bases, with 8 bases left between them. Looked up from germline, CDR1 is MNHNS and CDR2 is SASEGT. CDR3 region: CASSEVFHEKLFF. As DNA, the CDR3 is TGTGCCAGCAGTGAGGTATTTCATGAAAAACTGTTTTTT.

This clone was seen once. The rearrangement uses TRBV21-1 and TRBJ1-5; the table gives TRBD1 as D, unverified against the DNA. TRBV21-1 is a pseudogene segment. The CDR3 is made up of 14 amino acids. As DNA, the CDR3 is TGTGCCAGTTTTTCCGGACAGGGCAATCAGCCCCAGCATTTT. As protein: CASFSGQGNQPQHF.

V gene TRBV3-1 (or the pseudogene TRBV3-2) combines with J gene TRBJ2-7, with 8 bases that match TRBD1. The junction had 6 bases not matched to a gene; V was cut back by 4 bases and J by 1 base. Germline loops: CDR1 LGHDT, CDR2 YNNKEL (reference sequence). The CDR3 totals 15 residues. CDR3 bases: TGTGCCAGCAGCCGACACCGGGACAGGTCCTACGAGCAGTACTTC. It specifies CASSRHRDRSYEQYF.

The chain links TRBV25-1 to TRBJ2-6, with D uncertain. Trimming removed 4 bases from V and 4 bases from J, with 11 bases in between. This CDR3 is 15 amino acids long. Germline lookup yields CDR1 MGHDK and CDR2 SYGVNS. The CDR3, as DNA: TGTGCCAGCAGTGGTGGGTTTGCCGGGGCCAACGTCCTGACTTTC. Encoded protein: CASSGGFAGANVLTF.

This chain's CDR3 is CAISRPTPSYEQYF. DNA of the CDR3: TGTGCCATCAGTCGACCTACACCCTCCTACGAGCAGTACTTC. The chain uses TRBV10-3 and TRBJ2-7; D not resolved. V gave up 5 bases and J gave up 0 bases, with 11 bases separating them. From germline, CDR1 is ENHRY and CDR2 SYGVKD. The CDR3 has 14 amino acids.

CDR3 protein: CASSRGAYGYTF. Here the CDR3 DNA reads TGTGCCAGCTCGAGGGGCGCCTATGGCTACACCTTC. The chain recombines TRBV5-4 with TRBJ1-2; D is perhaps TRBD1 (5 bases). The germline V gene has CDR1 SGHNT and CDR2 YYREEE (reference sequence). The CDR3 runs to 12 residues. V was clipped by 7 bases and J by 4 bases, with 11 bases between them.